This record covers a single T cell receptor beta chain. The germline CDR1 and CDR2 sequences are SGHRS and YFSETQ. The length of the CDR3 is 15 residues. V gave up 5 bases and J gave up 4 bases; unmatched junction bases: 8. Per the study methods: Reference gene primer amplification gave estimated nucleated cell counts. Generated by immunoSEQ multiplex PCR, the TCRdb table keeps only in-frame clones and is missing some. That table gives V, J and clone size, and the DNA gave D and trimming. Among around 140,000 clones listed, about three quarters were seen once. This record belongs to a study of blood T cell repertoires in COVID-19. About the study: Collection of acute and convalescent COVID-19 samples took place in the United States, Italy and Spain. Sample material is recorded as cDNA or gDNA derived from T cells, B-cell-depleted T cells, or PBMCs.

The clonotype was recovered from a man aged 50 to 60 with acute or convalescent COVID-19. This chain connects TRBV5-1 to TRBJ2-1; TRBD2 aligns across 8 bases. Sample: peripheral blood. The CDR3 sequence is CASSKAGAEYNEQFF. CDR3 DNA: TGCGCCAGCAGTAAAGCGGGGGCCGAATACAATGAGCAGTTCTTC.